Shown below are 24 T cell receptor beta chains from a single sample sequenced in a study of blood T cells in healthy people across ages. Together with a sample-barcoded 5' primer, a J-beta primer mix was included in a second PCR lasting about 6 to 12 cycles. MiXCR, run by TCRdb on the 5' RACE reads, gives a single entry per CDR3 protein. The sample has fewer than 950,000 distinct CDR3 sequences; about 53% are singletons. Sequencing was done on a sample of blood. These receptors were collected from a man older than 75 in good health.

About this clonotype: At one boundary the junction diverges from the germline segment, which might be a read error. This rearrangement joins TRBV29-1 to TRBJ2-4; 8 nucleotides match TRBD1. Germline lookup yields CDR1 SQVTM and CDR2 ANQGSEA. This CDR3 contains 12 residues. CDR3 sequence: CGVQGALNIQYF. In nucleotides, the CDR3 is TGCGGCGTTCAGGGGGCGCTGAACATTCAGTACTTC.

This clonotype has only a few counts. The gene calls are TRBV20-1 and TRBJ2-3, with 9 bases fitting TRBD1. V lost 6 bases to trimming and J lost 2 bases; unmatched junction nucleotides: 6. Germline-derived CDR1 and CDR2 are DFQATT and SNEGSKA (reference sequence). The CDR3 is made up of 14 amino acids. In DNA, the CDR3 is TGCAGTGCCACCACAGGGGGCTACACAGATACGCAGTATTTT. It yields the protein CSATTGGYTDTQYF.

The chain is built from TRBV6-2 or TRBV6-3 and TRBJ1-1; no definite D call. Germline CDR1 and CDR2: MNHEY and SVGEGT. Trimming shortened V by 2 bases and J by 8 bases, and 6 bases separated the two germline ends. The CDR3 spans 11 residues. The chain's CDR3 is CASSYPEEAFF. The CDR3 DNA is TGTGCCAGCAGTTACCCGGAGGAAGCTTTCTTT.

This clonotype was found a few times. The chain employs TRBV29-1 and TRBJ1-1; 8 bases agree with TRBD1. Germline V gene sequence: CDR1 SQVTM, CDR2 ANQGSEA. The CDR3 covers 13 residues. J lost 3 bases, V lost 6 bases, and 6 bases had no gene match. For the CDR3, the DNA is TGCAGCGTAGAGGTGGGACAGGACACTGAAGCTTTCTTT. Protein: CSVEVGQDTEAFF.

This clonotype was seen a few times. This chain connects TRBV5-1 to TRBJ2-5; 8 bases align to TRBD1. V was clipped by 3 bases and J by 0 bases; unmatched bases: 7. Germline loops: CDR1 SGHRS, CDR2 YFSETQ. The CDR3 contains 16 residues. The CDR3, as DNA: TGCGCCAGCAGCTCGACAGGGGCCACGTACCAAGAGACCCAGTACTTC. Translation: CASSSTGATYQETQYF.

This clonotype was recorded at least ten times. This chain uses TRBV20-1 with TRBJ1-2; the D gene is possibly TRBD1 (5 bases). The CDR3 loop spans 12 amino acids. CDR1 DFQATT and CDR2 SNEGSKA come from the germline V gene (reference sequence). Trimming removed 3 bases from V and 4 bases from J, with 9 bases in between. In nucleotides, the CDR3 is TGCAGTGCTAGGACAGCCAGCTATGGCTACACCTTC. It encodes CSARTASYGYTF.

A single count supports this clonotype. The chain combines TRBV25-1 with TRBJ1-4; no clear D gene. The CDR3 length is 16 residues. Germline lookup yields CDR1 MGHDK and CDR2 SYGVNS. V was shortened by 4 bases and J by 0 bases, with 12 bases between the two germline ends. The CDR3 loop reads CASSAGVSATNEKLFF. In DNA, the CDR3 is TGTGCCAGCAGTGCTGGGGTTAGTGCAACTAATGAAAAACTGTTTTTT.

The chain carries TRBV5-6 and TRBJ2-1; 9 nucleotides agree with TRBD1. V lost 4 bases, J lost 8 bases, and 10 bases stayed unmatched. Germline CDR1 and CDR2: SGHDT and YYEEEE. The CDR3 sequence is 15 residues long. CDR3: CASSLTGQGYDEQFF. As DNA, the CDR3 is TGTGCCAGCAGCCTTACGGGACAGGGATATGATGAGCAGTTCTTC.

This clonotype was recorded a few times. The V and J genes are TRBV6-6 and TRBJ2-7, with a weak D call TRBD1 (6 bases). Deletions cut 5 bases from V and 0 bases from J, with 14 bases between. Germline V CDR1 and CDR2: MNHNY, SVGAGI (reference sequence). The CDR3 length is 15 residues. CDR3 protein: CASSTPRGSSYEQYF. In DNA form, the CDR3 reads TGTGCCAGCAGTACACCCAGGGGTAGCTCCTACGAGCAGTACTTC.

The chain uses TRBV20-1 and TRBJ2-6; D unclear. The CDR3 spans 14 residues. The germline V and J ends were trimmed by 5 bases and 2 bases, with 10 bases remaining between them. Germline V lookup: CDR1 DFQATT, CDR2 SNEGSKA (reference sequence). CDR3 DNA sequence: TGCAGTGCTCCCAAGACACCTGGGGCCAACGTCCTGACTTTC. Its protein product is CSAPKTPGANVLTF.

This clonotype was counted a few times. V is TRBV20-1 and J is TRBJ2-7; 7 bases fit TRBD1. The CDR3 covers 13 residues. Germline CDR1 and CDR2: DFQATT and SNEGSKA (reference sequence). Trimming took 5 bases from V and 7 from J; bases not matched to a gene: 11. Here the CDR3 reads CSAPKTGSEEQYF. CDR3 coding DNA: TGCAGTGCTCCGAAGACAGGGTCGGAAGAGCAGTACTTC.

The V gene is TRBV6-5, the J gene TRBJ1-2; 9 bases are shared with TRBD1. This CDR3 contains 14 residues. V dropped 7 bases and J dropped 6; count of bases not matched to a gene: 9. The V gene's germline CDR1 is MNHEY and CDR2 SVGAGI. This chain's CDR3 is CASTRGTGSDGYTF. In nucleotides, the CDR3 is TGTGCCAGCACCCGAGGGACAGGGAGCGATGGCTACACCTTC.

This clonotype occurred a few times. At one boundary the junction diverges from the germline segment, which might be a read error. The chain employs TRBV7-9 and TRBJ2-5; the D gene is possibly TRBD1 (6 bases). The CDR3 runs 14 residues. Germline CDR1 is SEHNR and CDR2 is FQNEAQ (reference sequence). CDR3: CTSSTRTEQETQYF. CDR3 DNA sequence: TGTACCAGCAGCACTCGGACAGAACAAGAGACCCAGTACTTC.

The chain carries TRBV6-6 and TRBJ2-2; 9 positions match TRBD2. CDR1 is MNHNY and CDR2 is SVGAGI in the germline V gene (reference sequence). J lost 5 bases, V lost 6 bases, and 7 bases had no gene match. This CDR3 region has 15 residues. In DNA form, the CDR3 reads TGTGCCAGCAGATTAGCGGGAGTCCGAACCGGGGAGCTGTTTTTT. The encoded protein is CASRLAGVRTGELFF.

This clonotype was recorded a few times. V is TRBV4-2 and J is TRBJ2-5; 11 bases are shared with TRBD2. The CDR3 spans 16 residues. The V segment lost 5 bases and the J segment 1 base; nucleotides outside the gene matches: 6. Germline assignment: CDR1 LGHNA and CDR2 YNFKEQ. This CDR3 is CASSAMTSGTQETQYF. DNA of the CDR3: TGTGCCAGCAGCGCGATGACTAGCGGGACCCAAGAGACCCAGTACTTC.

This rearrangement joins TRBV7-2 to TRBJ1-1; D gene unclear. Between the trimmed V and J ends, which lost 1 base and 7 bases, there was a span of 10 bases. The germline V gene encodes CDR1 SGHTA and CDR2 FQGNSA. This CDR3 contains 13 residues. CDR3 coding DNA: TGTGCCAGCAGCTTAGGAGGAAACTATGAAGCTTTCTTT. Protein: CASSLGGNYEAFF.

This chain uses TRBV7-2 with TRBJ2-3; 7 bases map to TRBD2. This CDR3 region has 16 residues. Trimming took 5 bases from V and 0 from J; bases not matched to a gene: 8. Germline loops: CDR1 SGHTA, CDR2 FQGNSA. For the CDR3, the DNA is TGTGCCAGCAGCCAACTCCTAGCGGTTAGCACAGATACGCAGTATTTT. It is translated as CASSQLLAVSTDTQYF.

This sequence joins TRBV24-1 and TRBJ2-7; D assignment may be TRBD1 or TRBD2 (5 bases each). V lost 4 bases, J lost 1 base, and 10 bases lay in between. Germline lookup yields CDR1 KGHDR and CDR2 SFDVKD. This CDR3 spans 14 amino acids. Here the CDR3 DNA reads TGTGCCACCAGTGAGGGGACGTCTTCCTACGAGCAGTACTTC. This codes for CATSEGTSSYEQYF.

J is TRBJ2-3 and V is TRBV27, with 9 bases aligning to TRBD1. The CDR3 has 15 amino acids. From germline, CDR1 is MNHEY and CDR2 SMNVEV (reference sequence). V was clipped by 3 bases and J by 4 bases; unmatched bases: 5. This CDR3 reads CASSLGQGRADTQYF. The CDR3 bases are TGTGCCAGCAGTTTGGGACAGGGTAGGGCAGATACGCAGTATTTT.

This rearrangement joins TRBV28 to TRBJ2-5, with a tentative D call TRBD2 (6 bases). TRBJ2-7 matches the DNA end more closely, so the J call is doubtful. Germline V gene sequence: CDR1 MDHEN, CDR2 SYDVKM. This CDR3 comprises 15 residues. The CDR3 bases are TGTGCCAGCAGTTTACACGGGAGTCCCCCCTACGAGCAGTACTTC. Encoded protein: CASSLHGSPPYEQYF.

V gene TRBV7-9 combines with J gene TRBJ2-1; D may be TRBD2 (7 bases). CDR3 size: 16 residues. Germline CDR1 SEHNR, CDR2 FQNEAQ (reference sequence). Trimming shortened V by 6 bases and J by 7 bases, and 22 bases separated the two germline ends. CDR3: CASSYSRGARWNEQFF. CDR3 coding DNA: TGTGCCAGCAGTTACTCTCGGGGGGCTAGGTGGAATGAGCAGTTCTTC.

This clonotype has a handful of counts. The V and J genes are TRBV4-1 and TRBJ1-2; the match to TRBD1 covers 7 bases. The CDR3 covers 12 residues. After removal of 5 bases from V and 6 bases from J, the junction contained 3 bases not matched to a gene. In germline, CDR1 is MGHRA, CDR2 YSYEKL. CDR3 sequence reads: CASSKGTDGYTF. Here the CDR3 DNA reads TGCGCCAGCAGCAAAGGGACAGATGGCTACACCTTC.

The chain recombines TRBV7-9 with TRBJ2-3, with TRBD2 matching over 12 bases. Germline assignment: CDR1 SEHNR and CDR2 FQNEAQ (reference sequence). The CDR3 is made up of 18 amino acids. V gave up 0 bases and J gave up 1 base; unmatched junction bases: 5. CDR3 DNA sequence: TGTGCCAGCAGCTTAGCACTAGCGGGAGGTGGTGGCACAGATACGCAGTATTTT. Translation: CASSLALAGGGGTDTQYF.

The chain uses TRBV9 and TRBJ2-4; 7 bases map to TRBD1. From germline, CDR1 is SGDLS and CDR2 YYNGEE. J gave up 13 bases and V 4 bases, and 23 bases lay outside the gene matches. The CDR3 extends over 17 amino acids. CDR3 region: CASSPSPLTRRGQEQYF. The DNA of the CDR3 is TGTGCCAGCAGCCCATCTCCTCTCACCCGAAGGGGGCAAGAGCAGTACTTC.